This T cell receptor (beta chain) was retrieved from a study of blood T cells in healthy people across ages. The CDR3 extends over 12 amino acids. Germline V gene lookup returns CDR1 SGDLS and CDR2 YYNGEE. Using a J-beta primer mix together with a sample-barcoded 5' primer, a second PCR was run for roughly 7 to 11 cycles. TCRdb used MiXCR to reprocess the 5' RACE reads, holding one entry per CDR3 protein. The data contain around 990,000 distinct CDR3 sequences, around 27% of them singletons. In addition, the sample was reused for a study of T cells of mothers and their children.

The receptor comes from a girl aged 2-9 years in good health. The source material was blood. V usage is TRBV9 and J usage is TRBJ2-5; no clear D gene. The better agreement between TRBJ2-1 and the DNA end casts doubt on the J call. The CDR3 is CASSVDDGEQFF. The CDR3, as DNA: TGTGCCAGCAGCGTAGATGATGGAGAGCAGTTCTTC.